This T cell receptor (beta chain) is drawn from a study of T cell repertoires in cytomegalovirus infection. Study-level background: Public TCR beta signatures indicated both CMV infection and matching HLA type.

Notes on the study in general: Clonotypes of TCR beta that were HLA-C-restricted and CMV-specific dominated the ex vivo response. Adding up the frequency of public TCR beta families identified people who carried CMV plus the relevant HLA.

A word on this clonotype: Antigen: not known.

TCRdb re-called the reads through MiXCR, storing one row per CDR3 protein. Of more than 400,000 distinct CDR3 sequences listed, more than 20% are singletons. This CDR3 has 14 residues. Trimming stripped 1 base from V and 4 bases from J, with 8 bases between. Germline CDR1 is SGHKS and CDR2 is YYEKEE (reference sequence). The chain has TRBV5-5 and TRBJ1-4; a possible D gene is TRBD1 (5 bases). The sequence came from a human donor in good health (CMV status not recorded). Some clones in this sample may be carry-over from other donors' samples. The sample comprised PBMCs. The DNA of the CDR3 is TGTGCCAGCAGCTTGTGGGGGATTAATGAAAAACTGTTTTTT. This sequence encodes CASSLWGINEKLFF.